This T cell receptor (beta chain) was captured by sequencing in a study of cytomegalovirus exposure and HLA in healthy donors. Study-wide points: Among TCR sequences, most were rare, though some public TCRs appeared in many donors.

The germline gives CDR1 SGHRS, CDR2 YFSETQ. The CDR3 consists of 14 residues. The V end was cut by 2 bases, the J end by 0 bases, with 7 bases between. Both 60 Vbeta primers and 13 Jbeta primers went into the PCR. Source study methods: The authors later counted some 76 million unique TCR beta chains, some 12 million of them shared. This table comes from immunoSEQ multiplex PCR, and its TCRdb copy is limited to in-frame clones, with some not included. V, J and clone size derive from that table, while D and trimming were established from the DNA sequence. The repertoire holds fewer than 200,000 clones, roughly 87% seen once, with 0.9% to 1.2% in the top ten. In regard to this clone: Its antigen is not identified.

The J gene is TRBJ2-3, the V gene TRBV5-1; D not resolved. The receptor's source is a boy aged 2 to 10 in good health and CMV-seronegative. The sequenced material came from PBMCs. The CDR3 reads CASSFTTSTDTQYF. CDR3 nucleotide sequence: TGCGCCAGCAGCTTCACGACTAGCACAGATACGCAGTATTTT.